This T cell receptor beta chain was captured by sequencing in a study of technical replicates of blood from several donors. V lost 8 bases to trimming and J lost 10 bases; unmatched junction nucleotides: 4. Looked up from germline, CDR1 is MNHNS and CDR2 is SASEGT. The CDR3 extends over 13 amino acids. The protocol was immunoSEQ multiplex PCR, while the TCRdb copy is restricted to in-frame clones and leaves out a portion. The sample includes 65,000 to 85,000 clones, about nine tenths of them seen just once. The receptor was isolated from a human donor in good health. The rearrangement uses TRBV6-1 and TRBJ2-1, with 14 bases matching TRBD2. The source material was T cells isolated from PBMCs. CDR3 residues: CASLGLAGGEQFF. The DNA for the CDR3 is TGTGCCAGCCTAGGACTAGCGGGAGGCGAGCAGTTCTTC.